This TCR beta chain was recovered during a study of shared clonotypes between healthy human individuals (dated by TCRdb to the early 2020s). In terms of the full investigation: The cohort included a few men and a couple of women between 18 and 49 years of age. For each donor, CD4 naive and CD4 memory were each given three plates, CD8 naive was given two plates, and CD8 memory was given one plate. To estimate repertoire size and how much clonotypes are shared between individuals, the study performed deep sequencing of blood TCR repertoires from roughly five healthy adults. Libraries were prepared and TCR repertoires were sequenced by different laboratories using diverse techniques, in order to increase sequencing depth and limit assay-specific biases. Leukapheresis yielded between about 0.9 and 10 billion PBMCs per donor.

For the CD8 naive samples, CD45RO-negative cells were positively selected for CCR7, yielding a CD45RA+CCR7+ population from which TemRA cells were excluded. Healthy HIV-negative adults with no recently reported acute infections or vaccinations were included as donors. Every donor was a Caucasian adult living in Nashville, Tennessee, USA. Blood was collected by leukapheresis, and PBMCs were isolated by Ficoll-Histopaque density gradient centrifugation and then cryopreserved in liquid nitrogen vapor phase. Analytical flow cytometry was used to check the purity and quantity of every magnetically sorted T cell population. Genomic DNA was isolated from every sorted fraction and measured by UV absorbance on a Nanodrop 2000c. As to this clone: Its cognate antigen has yet to be identified. Within one base of it there is no much larger clone, and no base qualities were kept.

CDR1 and CDR2 are read off the germline V gene (reference sequence) as GTSNPN and SVGIG. Clipping removes 5 bases from V and 6 bases from J, with 5 as the unmatched junction base count. Taken from cysteine to phenylalanine, the CDR3 has 13 residues. Just CDR3 DNA is preserved here, 39 bases in frame from base 1. Overall results and qualifications from the work: Because the study included only a small number of donors, the genetic and exposure-history diversity represented was limited. Incomplete sequencing was indicated by rarefaction of sorted-subset datasets, despite the large sequencing depth. Estimated clonotype richness was generally larger for naive than for memory subsets. Higher generation probabilities were observed for clonotypes shared by all four sorted-subset donors than for non-shared clonotypes. Only blood was sampled, and tissue TCR repertoires likely differ from those in blood. Pairwise subsampling indicated that sequencing depth was expected to affect the degree of clonotype sharing among donors. Sharing across several donors was observed for about 4.8% of naive CD4, 3.5% of naive CD8, about 2.5% of memory CD4, and over 0.3% of memory CD8 clonotypes.

Using the deep immunoSEQ assay, TCR CDR3 regions were amplified from genomic DNA by multiplex PCR. Genomic DNA extracted from each cell subset was distributed evenly over all wells of several immunoSEQ 96-well plates, and each plate served as one replicate. For sorted subsets, 200 to 250 ng of genomic DNA, equivalent to some 33,000 T cell genomes, went into each replicate PCR. Purified libraries were quantified with a Qubit 3.0 fluorometer, sized on a Bioanalyzer 2100, and re-quantified with the KAPA Library Quantification kit. A separate single-read 150-cycle Illumina NextSeq 550 flow cell was used to sequence each immunoSEQ 96-well plate. In the source study's methods: The immunoSEQ output contained only junctional sequences without quality scores, so filtering could not match that applied to full-length reads. To assign V/J genes and CDR3, sequences were annotated against IMGT germline references using PyIR, a Python wrapper for IgBLAST v1.9. Reads were filtered out if the reads had weak V/J assignments (E-value above 1e-6), no CDR3, stop codons, out-of-frame junctions, or ambiguous translated residues. A V3J clonotype was defined by an identical inferred V gene, J gene, and CDR3 amino acid sequence. Percentage overlap between repertoires was computed as shared unique clonotypes divided by the size of the smaller repertoire. Three approaches were used to assess repertoire richness: RTK rarefaction, the Chao1 estimator, and Recon v2.1 estimates of unobserved clonotypes. For all TCRbeta clonotypes obtained by the gDNA method from four donors, generation probabilities were computed with OLGA. The source is immuneACCESS, and TCRdb retained only in-frame sequences with V and J called. Part of the clones is not carried over; for the studies checked, unresolved V genes explain less than half of this, and the remainder is unexplained. From that table come the V and J calls and clone size; the DNA was used to work out D and trimming. Here the sample has some 800,000 clones; around 93% occur a single time. The biggest ten clones account for 20% to 30% of the sample.

The chain uses TRBV30 and TRBJ2-7; 12 bases in the junction line up with TRBD2. The TCR sequence derives from a man aged 25-45 years in good health. What was sequenced was naive CD8+ T cells sorted from blood. Reading the label with the study, this specimen's cell subset or site is: CD45RA+CCR7+. The CDR3 amino acid sequence is: CAWSTSGRPEQYF. The nucleotides are TGTGCCTGGTCCACTAGCGGGAGGCCCGAGCAGTACTTC. The CDR3, completed at both ends by the reference TRBV30 and TRBJ2-7 genes, gives the full variable domain SQTIHQWPATLVQPVGSPLSLECTVEGTSNPNLYWYRQAAGRGLQLLFYSVGIGQISSEVPQNLSASRPQDRQFILSSKKLLLSDSGFYLCAWSTSGRPEQYFGPGTRLTVT.